The 11 T cell receptor beta chains in this list originate from one sample, sequenced in a study of T cell responses to AZD1222 COVID-19 vaccine. Libraries were prepared by immunoSEQ multiplex PCR; TCRdb keeps only in-frame clonotypes and omits some of them. The sample has 100,000 or so clones, 90% seen once. The sequencing here drew on peripheral blood, taken on day 0 of AZD1222 vaccination. The receptors here all came from an adult in good health.

The chain has TRBV19 and TRBJ1-5, with TRBD1 identical over 10 bases. In germline, CDR1 is LNHDA, CDR2 SQIVND (reference sequence). Trimming removed 2 bases from V and 4 bases from J; junction bases left unmatched: 8. This CDR3 has 17 amino acids. CDR3 in DNA: TGTGCCAGTAGTATAAGCAGACGGGACAGGGGAAATCAGCCCCAGCATTTT. It codes for CASSISRRDRGNQPQHF.

J is TRBJ1-1 and V is TRBV5-1, with D hard to call. This CDR3 contains 13 residues. Per the germline V gene, CDR1 is SGHRS and CDR2 is YFSETQ. V lost 0 bases and J lost 0, with 3 bases in between. As DNA, the CDR3 is TGCGCCAGCAGCTTGGGGGTGAACACTGAAGCTTTCTTT. Protein sequence: CASSLGVNTEAFF.

The J gene is TRBJ2-1, the V gene TRBV5-4; TRBD2 agrees at 14 bases. Germline V gene data show CDR1 as SGHNT and CDR2 as YYREEE (reference sequence). This CDR3 comprises 15 residues. The ends lost 4 bases at V and 6 bases at J; junction bases unmatched: 3. The DNA of the CDR3 is TGTGCCAGCAGCGAGGGGACTAGCGGGGGCAATGAGCAGTTCTTC. Amino acids: CASSEGTSGGNEQFF.

The chain recombines TRBV19 with TRBJ1-1, with D possibly being TRBD1 (6 bases). Germline V gene lookup returns CDR1 LNHDA and CDR2 SQIVND (reference sequence). There are 14 residues in the CDR3. V was cut by 3 bases and J by 1 base, with 9 bases left in between. The CDR3 DNA is TGTGCCAGTAGTATCGGCAGGGGGAACACTGAAGCTTTCTTT. Translation gives CASSIGRGNTEAFF. The whole variable domain, remainder taken from reference TRBV19 and TRBJ1-1, is DGGITQSPKYLFRKEGQNVTLSCEQNLNHDAMYWYRQDPGQGLRLIYYSQIVNDFQKGDIAEGYSVSREKKESFPLTVTSAQKNPTAFYLCASSIGRGNTEAFFGQGTRLTVV.

V and J are TRBV11-2 and TRBJ2-5; D may be TRBD1 (6 bases). The CDR3 runs 14 residues. Germline V gives CDR1 SGHAT, CDR2 FQNNGV. Trimming took 1 base from V and 4 from J, leaving 10 bases between them. This chain's CDR3 is CASSLGTGSETQYF. DNA for the CDR3: TGTGCCAGCAGCTTAGGCACAGGGTCAGAGACCCAGTACTTC.

V usage is TRBV14 and J usage is TRBJ1-1, with D perhaps matching TRBD1 (5 bases). Germline values: CDR1 SGHDN, CDR2 FVKESK. Deletions cut 4 bases from V and 6 bases from J, with 18 bases between. The length of the CDR3 is 15 residues. DNA of the CDR3: TGTGCCAGCAGCCTCTATCAGGGACGAAGAGCTGAAGCTTTCTTT. It codes for CASSLYQGRRAEAFF.

The genes are TRBV5-4 and TRBJ1-6; D is unresolved. Per the germline V gene, CDR1 is SGHNT and CDR2 is YYREEE (reference sequence). The CDR3 is made up of 14 amino acids. V gave up 0 bases and J gave up 9 bases, with 10 bases separating them. CDR3 protein: CASSLAKGGSPLHF. In nucleotides, the CDR3 is TGTGCCAGCAGCTTGGCGAAGGGTGGTTCACCCCTCCACTTT.

The rearrangement uses TRBV24-1 and TRBJ2-2; either TRBD1 or TRBD2 may fit D (6 bases each). The CDR3 consists of 14 residues. In germline, CDR1 is KGHDR, CDR2 SFDVKD. The CDR3 DNA reads as TGTGCTGTCGGGGGCAGAACAAACACCGGGGAGCTGTTTTTT. Translating it yields CAVGGRTNTGELFF.

A single count supports this clone. The J gene is TRBJ2-2, the V gene TRBV19, with a possible D match to TRBD2 (6 bases). Germline V gene lookup returns CDR1 LNHDA and CDR2 SQIVND (reference sequence). This CDR3 contains 15 residues. Trimming took off 5 bases at V and 6 bases at J, with 16 bases between the two ends. CDR3 nucleotides: TGTGCCAGTAGTGTTAGGACGGGGGAGGCCGGGGAGCTGTTTTTT. It encodes CASSVRTGEAGELFF.

The J gene is TRBJ1-2, the V gene TRBV28; no reliable D call. The CDR3 runs 13 residues. V was trimmed by 6 bases and J by 1 base, leaving 9 bases between them. CDR1 and CDR2 from the germline V gene are MDHEN and SYDVKM. The CDR3 DNA is TGTGCCAGCAGCCCAGTATTTAACTATGGCTACACCTTC. The encoded protein is CASSPVFNYGYTF.

The chain has TRBV27 and TRBJ1-4; D remains ambiguous. V was shortened by 1 base and J by 3 bases, with 9 bases between the two germline ends. This CDR3 has 15 residues. Germline values: CDR1 MNHEY, CDR2 SMNVEV (reference sequence). DNA for the CDR3: TGTGCCAGCAGTTTATACTCTGATGCTAATGAAAAACTGTTTTTT. Encoded protein: CASSLYSDANEKLFF.